A selection of T cell receptor beta chains follows, all from one sample in a study of T cells in Graves' hyperthyroidism and ophthalmopathy. TCRdb analysed the multiplex PCR reads with MiXCR anew, one entry per CDR3 protein. The table records 480,000 or so distinct CDR3 sequences, 13% to 15% of them present only once. Sequenced material: blood. These receptors came from a woman aged 18-35 years with Graves' hyperthyroidism. The CDR3 runs from the conserved cysteine through the conserved F or W. A D gene is named only where the DNA matches it firmly. Not all rows give a size; the values are once, few, many and, for expanded clones, a class.

CDR3aa: CAWIQSSNTEAFF
CDR3nt: TGTGCCTGGATTCAGTCCTCGAACACTGAAGCTTTCTTT
j_gene: TRBJ1-1
d_gene: -
len: 13
abundance: many
v_gene: TRBV30

CDR3aa: CASSVEQGITEAFF
CDR3nt: TGTGCCAGCAGTGTCGAACAGGGGATCACTGAAGCTTTCTTT
j_gene: TRBJ1-1
d_gene: TRBD1
len: 14
abundance: many
v_gene: TRBV12-3/TRBV12-4

CDR3aa: CASSLVTSQNYEQYF
CDR3nt: TGTGCCAGCAGCTTAGTGACTAGCCAAAACTACGAGCAGTACTTC
j_gene: TRBJ2-7
d_gene: TRBD2
len: 15
abundance: few
v_gene: TRBV7-6

CDR3aa: CASSLTSPGELFF
CDR3nt: TGTGCCAGCAGCCTTACTTCGCCCGGGGAGCTGTTTTTT
j_gene: TRBJ2-2
d_gene: -
len: 13
abundance: many
v_gene: TRBV11-3

CDR3aa: CASSYKGGVGELFF
CDR3nt: TGTGCCAGCAGTTACAAGGGGGGGGTCGGGGAGCTGTTTTTT
j_gene: TRBJ2-2
d_gene: -
len: 14
abundance: many
v_gene: TRBV6-5

CDR3aa: CASSLVGTRYISSTDTQYF
CDR3nt: TGTGCCAGCAGCTTGGTCGGGACTAGATACATTTCTAGCACAGATACGCAGTATTTT
j_gene: TRBJ2-3
d_gene: TRBD2
len: 19
abundance: few
v_gene: TRBV5-4

CDR3aa: CASSMGLVGYEQYF
CDR3nt: TGTGCCAGTAGTATGGGACTAGTGGGCTACGAGCAGTACTTC
j_gene: TRBJ2-7
d_gene: TRBD2
len: 14
abundance: many
v_gene: TRBV19

CDR3aa: CASSQDGGGIYEQYF
CDR3nt: TGTGCCAGCAGCCAAGACGGAGGTGGGATCTACGAGCAGTACTTC
j_gene: TRBJ2-7
d_gene: -
len: 15
abundance: few
v_gene: TRBV3-1

CDR3aa: CASSFKGSGNTIYF
CDR3nt: TGTGCCAGCAGTTTCAAGGGGAGTGGAAACACCATATATTTT
j_gene: TRBJ1-3
d_gene: -
len: 14
abundance: many
v_gene: TRBV27

CDR3aa: CVISAFRTEAFF
CDR3nt: TGTGTCATCAGTGCGTTTCGGACTGAAGCTTTCTTT
j_gene: TRBJ1-1
d_gene: -
len: 12
abundance: -
v_gene: TRBV10-3

CDR3aa: CASSAGRRNEKLFF
CDR3nt: TGTGCCAGCAGTGCCGGCAGGCGGAATGAAAAACTGTTTTTT
j_gene: TRBJ1-4
d_gene: -
len: 14
abundance: many
v_gene: TRBV2

CDR3aa: CSAGGRRALNSPLHF
CDR3nt: TGCAGCGCCGGCGGGAGGCGGGCCCTTAATTCACCCCTCCACTTT
j_gene: TRBJ1-6
d_gene: -
len: 15
abundance: many
v_gene: TRBV29-1

CDR3aa: CASSLMAGARAGTGELFF
CDR3nt: TGTGCCAGCAGCTTAATGGCCGGGGCGCGAGCGGGCACCGGGGAGCTGTTTTTT
j_gene: TRBJ2-2
d_gene: -
len: 18
abundance: -
v_gene: TRBV7-3

CDR3aa: CASSPDRYNEQFF
CDR3nt: TGTGCCAGCTCGCCAGACAGGTACAATGAGCAGTTCTTC
j_gene: TRBJ2-1
d_gene: -
len: 13
abundance: many
v_gene: TRBV18

CDR3aa: CASSPNLVDSFGFF
CDR3nt: TGCGCCAGCAGCCCGAACCTCGTCGACTCTTTTGGGTTCTTC
j_gene: TRBJ2-1
d_gene: -
len: 14
abundance: many
v_gene: TRBV5-1

CDR3aa: CAITEGREETQYF
CDR3nt: TGTGCCATCACCGAGGGGCGGGAAGAGACCCAGTACTTC
j_gene: TRBJ2-5
d_gene: -
len: 13
abundance: many
v_gene: TRBV10-3

CDR3aa: CASSHTLLRGPPTSGKNLYEQYF
CDR3nt: TGTGCCAGCAGCCATACCCTCCTGCGGGGTCCCCCGACTAGCGGCAAAAACCTCTACGAGCAGTACTTC
j_gene: TRBJ2-7
d_gene: TRBD2
len: 23
abundance: many
v_gene: TRBV11-2